This TCR beta chain was observed in a study of blood T cell repertoires in COVID-19. The germline V gene encodes CDR1 MDHEN and CDR2 SYDVKM. The V and J ends lost 6 bases and 3 bases, in that order; junction bases with no gene match: 5. CDR3 length equals 14 residues. Sequencing used immunoSEQ multiplex PCR; TCRdb keeps in-frame clones, though not all of them. The sample holds a few hundred thousand clones, less than 90% seen once. Sequencing was performed on PBMCs or T cells enriched from blood (not recorded which). V is TRBV28 and J is TRBJ2-7, with 10 positions matching TRBD2. The sequence came from a woman in her 30s who had recovered from COVID-19. This chain's CDR3 is CASRYSGGHYEQYF. CDR3 nucleotide sequence: TGTGCCAGCAGATATAGCGGGGGGCACTACGAGCAGTACTTC. Supplemented by reference TRBV28 and TRBJ2-7, the full variable domain reads DVKVTQSSRYLVKRTGEKVFLECVQDMDHENMFWYRQDPGLGLRLIYFSYDVKMKEKGDIPEGYSVSREKKERFSLILESASTNQTSMYLCASRYSGGHYEQYFGPGTRLTVT.